This TCR beta chain was recorded in a study of blood T cell repertoires in COVID-19. The CDR3 runs 15 residues. Germline trimming cut 6 bases from V and 6 bases from J; bases unmatched to any gene: 9. Germline V lookup: CDR1 SGHRS, CDR2 YFSETQ. Using immunoSEQ multiplex PCR, the repertoire was profiled, and TCRdb retains in-frame clones only, with some absent. The data contain some 50,000 clones, 86% of them singletons. The origin of this receptor is a man aged 35 to 55 with active COVID-19. The material sequenced was peripheral blood. This chain connects TRBV5-1 to TRBJ2-1; 10 bases fit TRBD2. The CDR3 DNA sequence: TGCGCCAGCACCCCTAGCGGGAGCTCGGCCAATGAGCAGTTCTTC. It specifies CASTPSGSSANEQFF. The variable domain in full, completed from reference TRBV5-1 and TRBJ2-1, reads KAGVTQTPRYLIKTRGQQVTLSCSPISGHRSVSWYQQTPGQGLQFLFEYFSETQRNKGNFPGRFSGRQFSNSRSEMNVSTLELGDSALYLCASTPSGSSANEQFFGPGTRLTVL.